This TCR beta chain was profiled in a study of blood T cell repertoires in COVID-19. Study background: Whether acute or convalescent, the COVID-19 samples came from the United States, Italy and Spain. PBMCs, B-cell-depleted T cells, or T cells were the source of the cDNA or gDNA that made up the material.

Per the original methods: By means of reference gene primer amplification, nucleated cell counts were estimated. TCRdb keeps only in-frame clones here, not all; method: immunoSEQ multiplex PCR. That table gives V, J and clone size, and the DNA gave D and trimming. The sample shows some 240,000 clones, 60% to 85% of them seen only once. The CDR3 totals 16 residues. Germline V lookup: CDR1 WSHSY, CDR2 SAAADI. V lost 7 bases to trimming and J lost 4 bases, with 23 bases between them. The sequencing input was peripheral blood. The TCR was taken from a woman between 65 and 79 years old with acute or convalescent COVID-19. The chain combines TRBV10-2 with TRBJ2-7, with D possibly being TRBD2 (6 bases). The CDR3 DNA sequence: TGCGCCAGCACGGTTGCGGGGCGAGGCGGTGGTTACGAGCAGTACTTC. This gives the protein CASTVAGRGGGYEQYF.